This T cell receptor (beta chain) is drawn from a study of shared clonotypes between healthy human individuals. Whole-study context: Those who served as donors were two women and a few men between the ages of 18 and 49.

CDR3 length: 16 amino acids. Per the germline V gene, CDR1 is GTSNPN and CDR2 is SVGIG (reference sequence). With 4 bases clipped from V and 0 bases from J, the junction kept 5 bases outside the gene matches. The protocol was immunoSEQ multiplex PCR, while the TCRdb copy is restricted to in-frame clones and leaves out a portion. The sample has 2,500,000 or so clones, around nine tenths seen once. The source of this sequence is a man in his late teens or twenties in good health. V is TRBV30 and J is TRBJ1-6, with TRBD1 identical over 8 bases. Source material: naive CD4+ T cells sorted from blood. Subset noted: CD45RA+ positively selected. The CDR3 loop is CAWTGGRGSYNSPLHF. The DNA for the CDR3 is TGTGCCTGGACAGGGGGCAGGGGCTCCTATAATTCACCCCTCCACTTT.